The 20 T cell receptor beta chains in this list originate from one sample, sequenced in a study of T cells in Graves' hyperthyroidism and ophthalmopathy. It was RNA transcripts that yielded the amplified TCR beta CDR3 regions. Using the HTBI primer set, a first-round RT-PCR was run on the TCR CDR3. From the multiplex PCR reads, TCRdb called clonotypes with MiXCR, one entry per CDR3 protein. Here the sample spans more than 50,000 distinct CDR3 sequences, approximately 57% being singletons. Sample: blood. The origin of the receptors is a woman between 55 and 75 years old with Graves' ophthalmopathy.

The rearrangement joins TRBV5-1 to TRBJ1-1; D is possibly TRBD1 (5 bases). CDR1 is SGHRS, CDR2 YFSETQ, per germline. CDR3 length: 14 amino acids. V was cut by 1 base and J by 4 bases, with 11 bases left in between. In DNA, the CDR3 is TGCGCCAGCAGCTTGCGGGGACGTAGCACTGAAGCTTTCTTT. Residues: CASSLRGRSTEAFF.

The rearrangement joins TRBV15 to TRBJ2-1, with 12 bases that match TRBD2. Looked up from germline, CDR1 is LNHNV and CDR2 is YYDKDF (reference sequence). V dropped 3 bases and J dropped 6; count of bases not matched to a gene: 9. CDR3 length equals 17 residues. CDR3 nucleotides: TGTGCCACCAGCAGCTTCCAGACTAGCGGGGGCGGCAATGAGCAGTTCTTC. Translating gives CATSSFQTSGGGNEQFF.

The CDR3 loop reads CASSQGSYNSPLHF. The CDR3, as DNA: TGTGCCAGCTCGCAGGGCTCCTATAATTCACCCCTCCACTTT. V gene TRBV18 combines with J gene TRBJ1-6; D might be TRBD1 (5 bases). The germline V gene encodes CDR1 KGHSH and CDR2 LQKENI. This CDR3 contains 14 residues. The V gene lost 6 bases and the J gene lost 0 bases, with 6 bases spanning the gap. The full variable domain, rest sourced from reference TRBV18 and TRBJ1-6, is NAGVMQNPRHLVRRRGQEARLRCSPMKGHSHVYWYRQLPEEGLKFMVYLQKENIIDESGMPKERFSAEFPKEGPSILRIQQVVRGDSAAYFCASSQGSYNSPLHFGNGTRLTVT.

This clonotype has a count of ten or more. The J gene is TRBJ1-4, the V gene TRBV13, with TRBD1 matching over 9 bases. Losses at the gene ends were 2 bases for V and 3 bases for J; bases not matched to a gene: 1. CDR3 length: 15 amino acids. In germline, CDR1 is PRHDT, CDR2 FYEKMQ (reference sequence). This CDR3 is CASSLRQGANEKLFF. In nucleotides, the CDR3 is TGTGCCAGCAGCTTAAGACAGGGGGCTAATGAAAAACTGTTTTTT.

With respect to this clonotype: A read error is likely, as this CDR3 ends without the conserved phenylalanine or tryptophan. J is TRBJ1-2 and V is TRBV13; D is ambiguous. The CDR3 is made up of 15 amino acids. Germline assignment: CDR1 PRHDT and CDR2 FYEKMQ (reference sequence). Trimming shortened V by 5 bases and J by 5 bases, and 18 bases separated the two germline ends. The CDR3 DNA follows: TGTGCCAGCAGCACACGACATGGAGAGGTTTATGGCTACACCCTC. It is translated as CASSTRHGEVYGYTL.

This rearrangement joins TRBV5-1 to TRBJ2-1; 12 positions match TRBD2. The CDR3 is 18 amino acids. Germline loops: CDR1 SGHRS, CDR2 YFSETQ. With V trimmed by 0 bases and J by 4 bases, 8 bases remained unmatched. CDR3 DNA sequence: TGCGCCAGCAGCTTGGGACTAGCGGGAGTAGAGGGATACAATGAGCAGTTCTTC. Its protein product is CASSLGLAGVEGYNEQFF.

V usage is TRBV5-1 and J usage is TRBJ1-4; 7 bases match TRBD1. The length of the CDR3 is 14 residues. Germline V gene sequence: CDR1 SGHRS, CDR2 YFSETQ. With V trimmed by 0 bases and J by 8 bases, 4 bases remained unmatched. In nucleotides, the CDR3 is TGCGCCAGCAGCTTGGTTGTAGGGGGCGAAAAACTGTTTTTT. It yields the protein CASSLVVGGEKLFF.

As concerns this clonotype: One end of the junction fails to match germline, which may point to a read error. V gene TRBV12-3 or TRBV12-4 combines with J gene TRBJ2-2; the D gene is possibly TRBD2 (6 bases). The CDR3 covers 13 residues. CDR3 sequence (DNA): TGTGCCAGCAGTTCTATTAATACGGGGGAGCTGTCTTTT. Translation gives CASSSINTGELSF.

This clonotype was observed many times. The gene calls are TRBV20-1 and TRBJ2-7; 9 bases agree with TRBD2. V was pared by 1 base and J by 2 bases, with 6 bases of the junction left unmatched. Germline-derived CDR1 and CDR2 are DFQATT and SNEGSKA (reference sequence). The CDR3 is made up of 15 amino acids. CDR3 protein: CSARVLGGGAYEQYF. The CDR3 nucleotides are TGCAGTGCTAGAGTCTTGGGCGGGGGGGCCTACGAGCAGTACTTC.

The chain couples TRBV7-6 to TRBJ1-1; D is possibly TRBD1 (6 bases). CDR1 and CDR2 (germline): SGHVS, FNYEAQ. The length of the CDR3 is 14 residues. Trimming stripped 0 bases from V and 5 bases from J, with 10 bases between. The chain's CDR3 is CASSLAGGGTEAFF. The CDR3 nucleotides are TGTGCCAGCAGCTTAGCCGGAGGGGGGACTGAAGCTTTCTTT.

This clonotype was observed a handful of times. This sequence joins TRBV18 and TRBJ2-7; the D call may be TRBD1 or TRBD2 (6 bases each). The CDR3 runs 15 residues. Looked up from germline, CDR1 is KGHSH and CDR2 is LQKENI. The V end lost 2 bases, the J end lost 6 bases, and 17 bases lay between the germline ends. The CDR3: CASSPGGGTQAEQYF. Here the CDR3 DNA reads TGTGCCAGCTCACCAGGAGGGGGGACCCAGGCCGAGCAGTACTTC.

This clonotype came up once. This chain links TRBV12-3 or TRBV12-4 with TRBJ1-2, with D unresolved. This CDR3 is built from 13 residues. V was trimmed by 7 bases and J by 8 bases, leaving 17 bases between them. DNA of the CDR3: TGTGCCAGCACCTTGACGCCGACTACGGGCTACACCTTC. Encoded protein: CASTLTPTTGYTF.

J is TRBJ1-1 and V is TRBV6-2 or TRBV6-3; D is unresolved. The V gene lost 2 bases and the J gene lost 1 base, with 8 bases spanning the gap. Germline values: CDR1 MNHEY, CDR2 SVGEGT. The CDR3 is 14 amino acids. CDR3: CASSYVSGNTEAFF. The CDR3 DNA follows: TGTGCCAGCAGTTACGTGTCCGGGAACACTGAAGCTTTCTTT.

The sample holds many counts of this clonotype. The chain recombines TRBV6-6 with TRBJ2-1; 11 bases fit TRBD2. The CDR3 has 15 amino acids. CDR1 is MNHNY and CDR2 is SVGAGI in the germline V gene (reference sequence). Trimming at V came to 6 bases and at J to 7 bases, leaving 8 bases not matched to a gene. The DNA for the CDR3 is TGTGCCAGCAGAGCCGGGACTAGCGGCTGGAATGAGCAGTTCTTC. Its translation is CASRAGTSGWNEQFF.

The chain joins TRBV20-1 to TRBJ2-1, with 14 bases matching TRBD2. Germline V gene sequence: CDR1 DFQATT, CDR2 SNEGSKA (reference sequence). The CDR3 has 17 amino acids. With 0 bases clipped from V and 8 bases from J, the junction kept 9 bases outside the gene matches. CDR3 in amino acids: CSARDPTTSGGAYEQFF. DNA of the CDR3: TGCAGTGCTAGAGATCCTACGACTAGCGGGGGGGCCTATGAGCAGTTCTTC.

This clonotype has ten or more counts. CDR3 DNA sequence: TGTGCCAGTAGTATGATAGGGATCACTGAAGCTTTCTTT. This translates into CASSMIGITEAFF. The chain has TRBV19 and TRBJ1-1; D not resolved. The germline V gene encodes CDR1 LNHDA and CDR2 SQIVND (reference sequence). V lost 3 bases and J 4 bases, leaving 9 bases between the germline ends. The CDR3 is 13 amino acids. The full variable domain, with the rest looked up from reference TRBV19 and TRBJ1-1, is DGGITQSPKYLFRKEGQNVTLSCEQNLNHDAMYWYRQDPGQGLRLIYYSQIVNDFQKGDIAEGYSVSREKKESFPLTVTSAQKNPTAFYLCASSMIGITEAFFGQGTRLTVV.

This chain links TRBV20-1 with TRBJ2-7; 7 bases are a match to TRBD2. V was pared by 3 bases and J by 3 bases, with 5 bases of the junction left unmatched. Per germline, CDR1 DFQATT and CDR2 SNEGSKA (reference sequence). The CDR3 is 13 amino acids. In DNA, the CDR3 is TGCAGTGCTAGTAGGCTAGCGGACTACGAGCAGTACTTC. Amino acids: CSASRLADYEQYF.

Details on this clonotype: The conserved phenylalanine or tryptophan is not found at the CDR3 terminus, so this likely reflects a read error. CDR3 sequence: CASSQGQASYGYTS. The CDR3 DNA follows: TGTGCCAGCAGCCAAGGACAGGCTAGCTATGGCTACACCTCC. The chain uses TRBV3-1 and TRBJ1-2, with D possibly matching TRBD1 (6 bases). Trimming removed 1 base from V and 4 bases from J, with 10 bases in between. Germline V CDR1 and CDR2: LGHDT, YNNKEL (reference sequence). The CDR3 has 14 amino acids.

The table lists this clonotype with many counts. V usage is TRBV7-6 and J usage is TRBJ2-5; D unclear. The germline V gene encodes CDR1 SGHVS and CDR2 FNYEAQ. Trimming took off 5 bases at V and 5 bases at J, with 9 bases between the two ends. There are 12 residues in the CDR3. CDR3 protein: CASSDHGETQYF. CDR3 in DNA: TGTGCCAGCAGCGATCATGGGGAGACCCAGTACTTC.

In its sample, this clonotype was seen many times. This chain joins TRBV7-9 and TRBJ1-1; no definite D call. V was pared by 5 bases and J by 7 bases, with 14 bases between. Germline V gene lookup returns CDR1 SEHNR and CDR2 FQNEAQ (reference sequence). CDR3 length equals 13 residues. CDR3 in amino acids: CASSETAMGEAFF. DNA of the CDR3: TGTGCCAGCAGCGAGACCGCGATGGGTGAAGCTTTCTTT.